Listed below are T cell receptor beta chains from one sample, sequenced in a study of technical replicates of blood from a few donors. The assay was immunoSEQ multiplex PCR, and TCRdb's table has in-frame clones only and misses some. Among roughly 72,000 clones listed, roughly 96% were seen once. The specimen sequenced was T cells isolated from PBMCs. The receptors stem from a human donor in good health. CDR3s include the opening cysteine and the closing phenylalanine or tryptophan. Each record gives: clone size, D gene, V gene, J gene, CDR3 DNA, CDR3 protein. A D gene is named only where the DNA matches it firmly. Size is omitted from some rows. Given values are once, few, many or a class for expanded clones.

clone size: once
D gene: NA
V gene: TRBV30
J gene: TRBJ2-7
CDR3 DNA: TGTGCCTGGAGTATGAAGCGCTACGAGCAGTACTTC
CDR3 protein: CAWSMKRYEQYF

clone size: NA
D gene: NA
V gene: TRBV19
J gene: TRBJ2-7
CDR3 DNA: TGTGCCAGTAGTATTATCTGGGGCGCTACCTACGAGCAGTACTTC
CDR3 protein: CASSIIWGATYEQYF

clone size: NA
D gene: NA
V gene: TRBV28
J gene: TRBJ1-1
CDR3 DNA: TGTGCCAGCAGTTTATTGGCAGAAGCTTTCTTT
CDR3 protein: CASSLLAEAFF

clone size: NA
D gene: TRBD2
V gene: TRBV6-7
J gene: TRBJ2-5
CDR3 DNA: TGTGCCAGCAGTTATGTGACTAGCGGGAGTCGTCAGGAGACCCAGTACTTC
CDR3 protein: CASSYVTSGSRQETQYF

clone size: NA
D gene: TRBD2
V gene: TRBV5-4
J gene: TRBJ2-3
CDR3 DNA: TGTGCCAGCATGCGGGAGTCGGGCACAGATACGCAGTATTTT
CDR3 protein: CASMRESGTDTQYF

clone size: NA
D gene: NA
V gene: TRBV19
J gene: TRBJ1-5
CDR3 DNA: TGTGCCAGTAGTGGCCAGGGCCTAAATCAGCCCCAGCATTTT
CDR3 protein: CASSGQGLNQPQHF

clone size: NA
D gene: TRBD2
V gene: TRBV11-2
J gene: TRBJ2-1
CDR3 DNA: TGTGCCAGCAGCGTTATAGCGGGAGGGTACAATGAGCAGTTCTTC
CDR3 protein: CASSVIAGGYNEQFF

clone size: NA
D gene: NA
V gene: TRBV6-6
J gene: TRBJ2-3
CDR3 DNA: TGTGCCAGCAGTTCGTTTTCAGATACGCAGTATTTT
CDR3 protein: CASSSFSDTQYF

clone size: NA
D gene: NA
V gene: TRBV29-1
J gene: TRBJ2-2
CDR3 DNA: TGCAGCGTTGCGGGTCAGGGCGTCACCGGGGAGCTGTTTTTT
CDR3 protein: CSVAGQGVTGELFF

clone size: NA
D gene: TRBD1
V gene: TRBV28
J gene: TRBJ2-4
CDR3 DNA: TGTGCCAGCAGTCCGACTACGCCGGGACAGGGAGACGTTGACATTCAGTACTTC
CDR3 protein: CASSPTTPGQGDVDIQYF

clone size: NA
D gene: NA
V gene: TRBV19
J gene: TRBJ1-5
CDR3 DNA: TGTGCCATCCTCTTCAGGGGGCCCCAGCATTTT
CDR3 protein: CAILFRGPQHF

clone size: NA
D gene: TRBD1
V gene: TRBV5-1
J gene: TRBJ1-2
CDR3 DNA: TGCGCCAGCAGCTTGGGGAACAGGGGGCATGGCTACACCTTC
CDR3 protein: CASSLGNRGHGYTF

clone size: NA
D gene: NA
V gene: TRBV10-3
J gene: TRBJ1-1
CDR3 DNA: TGTGCCATCAGCAGGACAGCATTATCCCTGAACACTGAAGCTTTCTTT
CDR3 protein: CAISRTALSLNTEAFF

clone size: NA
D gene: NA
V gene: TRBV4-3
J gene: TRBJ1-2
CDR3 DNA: TGCGCCAGCAGCCAAGAAGTTTGGCACGGCTACACCTTC
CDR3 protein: CASSQEVWHGYTF

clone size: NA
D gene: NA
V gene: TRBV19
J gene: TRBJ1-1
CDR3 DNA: TGTGCCAGTAGTGTACAGGAGTACACTGAAGCTTTCTTT
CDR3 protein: CASSVQEYTEAFF

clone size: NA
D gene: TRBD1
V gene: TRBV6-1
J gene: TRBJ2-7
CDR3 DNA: TGTGCCAGCAGTGAAGCGAGGTGGGACAGGGGTGATGAGCAGTACTTC
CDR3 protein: CASSEARWDRGDEQYF

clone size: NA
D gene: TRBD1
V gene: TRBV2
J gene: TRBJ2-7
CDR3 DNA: TGTGCCAGCAGTCTACCCGGGACAGGGGCCTACGAGCAGTACTTC
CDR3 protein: CASSLPGTGAYEQYF

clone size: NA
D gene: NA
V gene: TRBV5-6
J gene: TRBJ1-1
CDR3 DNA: TGTGCCAGCAGCTTGGGTATTTATACTGTAGCTTTCTTT
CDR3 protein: CASSLGIYTVAFF

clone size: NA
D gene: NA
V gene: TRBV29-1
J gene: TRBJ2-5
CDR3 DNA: TGCAGCGTTGAAACGGCAGGGATGGAGACCCAGTACTTC
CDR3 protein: CSVETAGMETQYF

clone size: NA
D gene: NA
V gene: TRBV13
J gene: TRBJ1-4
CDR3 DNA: TGTGCCAGCAGCCTCTCGCGGCCAACTAATGAAAAACTGTTTTTT
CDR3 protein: CASSLSRPTNEKLFF

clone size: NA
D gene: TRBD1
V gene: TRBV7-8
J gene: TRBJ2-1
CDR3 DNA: TGTGCCAGCAGCTTTAAGGCGGGGACAGGGGGTTTTGAGCAGTTCTTC
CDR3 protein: CASSFKAGTGGFEQFF

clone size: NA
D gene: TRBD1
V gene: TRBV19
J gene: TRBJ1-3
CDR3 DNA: TGTGCCAGTAGGTACAGGGGGGCTGGAAACACCATATATTTT
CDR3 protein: CASRYRGAGNTIYF

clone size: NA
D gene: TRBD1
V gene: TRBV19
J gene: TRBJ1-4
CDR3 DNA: TGTGCCAGTAGTATAATGAACAGGGGAGCGGAAAAACTGTTTTTT
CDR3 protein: CASSIMNRGAEKLFF

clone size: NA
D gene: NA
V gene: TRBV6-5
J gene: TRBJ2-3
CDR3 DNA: TGTGCCAGCAGTTACCACAGCAAGGGCACAGATACGCAGTATTTT
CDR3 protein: CASSYHSKGTDTQYF

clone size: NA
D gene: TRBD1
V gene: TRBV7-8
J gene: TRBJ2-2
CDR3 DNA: TGTGCCAGCAGCACAAGGGACAGGGCAACCGGGGAGCTGTTTTTT
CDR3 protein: CASSTRDRATGELFF

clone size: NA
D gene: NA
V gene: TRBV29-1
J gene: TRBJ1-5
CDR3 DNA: TGCAGCGTTGAGGCGGAGGGGAATCAGCCCCAGCATTTT
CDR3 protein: CSVEAEGNQPQHF

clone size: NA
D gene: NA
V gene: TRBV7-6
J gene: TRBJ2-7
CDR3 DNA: TGTGCCAGCAGCTTGTTCGCGGGTCAACACTACGAGCAGTACTTC
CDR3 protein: CASSLFAGQHYEQYF

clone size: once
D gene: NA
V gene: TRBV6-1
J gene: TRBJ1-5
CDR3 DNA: TGTGCCAGCAGTCAGCTAGATAGCAATCAGCCCCAGCATTTT
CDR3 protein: CASSQLDSNQPQHF

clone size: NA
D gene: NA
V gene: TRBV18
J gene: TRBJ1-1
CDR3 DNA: TGTGCCAGCTCACCACTCAACCGGAGGGGCACTGAAGCTTTCTTT
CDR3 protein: CASSPLNRRGTEAFF

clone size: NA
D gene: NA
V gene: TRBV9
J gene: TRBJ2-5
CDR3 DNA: TGTGCCAGCAGCGCGTTTACTAGTTTACAAGAGACCCAGTACTTC
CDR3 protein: CASSAFTSLQETQYF

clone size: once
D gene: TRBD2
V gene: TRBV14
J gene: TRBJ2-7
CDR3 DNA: TGTGCCAGCAGCCTTCGACTAGCGGGGCCCTACGAGCAGTACTTC
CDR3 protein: CASSLRLAGPYEQYF

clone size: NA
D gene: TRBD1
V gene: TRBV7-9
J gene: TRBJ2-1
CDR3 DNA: TGTGCCAGCAGCGACCCCTTCGACAGGGGCAATGAGCAGTTCTTC
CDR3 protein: CASSDPFDRGNEQFF

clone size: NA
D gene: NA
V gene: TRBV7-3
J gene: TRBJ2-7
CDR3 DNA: TGTGCCAGCGACAGACAGAGGAGTGTCTCCTACGAGCAGTACTTC
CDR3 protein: CASDRQRSVSYEQYF

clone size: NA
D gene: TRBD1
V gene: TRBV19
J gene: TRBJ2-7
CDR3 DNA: TGTGCCAGTAGAGCTTCCGGGACAGGTACCTACGAGCAGTACTTC
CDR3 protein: CASRASGTGTYEQYF

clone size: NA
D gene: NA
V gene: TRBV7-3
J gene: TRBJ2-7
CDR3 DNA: TGTGCCAGCAGCTTAAAAGGGGGGGGCGAGCAGTACTTC
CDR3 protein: CASSLKGGGEQYF

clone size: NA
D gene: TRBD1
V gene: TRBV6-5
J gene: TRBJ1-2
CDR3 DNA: TGTGCCAGCAGACCGCCAGGGGGAACCTATGGCTACACCTTC
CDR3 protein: CASRPPGGTYGYTF

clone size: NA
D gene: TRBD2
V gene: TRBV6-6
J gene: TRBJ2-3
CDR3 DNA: TGTGCCAGCAGTTCCCAACTAGCGGGGGGGGCAGATACGCAGTATTTT
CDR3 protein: CASSSQLAGGADTQYF

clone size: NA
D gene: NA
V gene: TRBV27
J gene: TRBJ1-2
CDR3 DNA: TGTGCCAGCAGTTATTGGGGCAGGGGAGAGGGCTACACCTTC
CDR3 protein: CASSYWGRGEGYTF

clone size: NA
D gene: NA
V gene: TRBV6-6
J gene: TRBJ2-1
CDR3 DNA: TGTGCCAGCAATCGGGGGAGCAAGGGTGAGCAGTTCTTC
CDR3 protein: CASNRGSKGEQFF

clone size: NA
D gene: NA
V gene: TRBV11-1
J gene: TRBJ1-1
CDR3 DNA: TGTGCCAGCAGTCTGACAGGTAACACTGAAGCTTTCTTT
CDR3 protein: CASSLTGNTEAFF

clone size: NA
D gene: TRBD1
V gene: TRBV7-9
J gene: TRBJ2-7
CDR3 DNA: TGTGCCAGCAGCCTAAAGGACAGGAATTGGGAGCAGTACTTC
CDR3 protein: CASSLKDRNWEQYF

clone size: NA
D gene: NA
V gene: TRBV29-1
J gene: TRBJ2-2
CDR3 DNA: TGCAGCGTTGAAGGTTTAGCTACTAACGCGAACACCGGGGAGCTGTTTTTT
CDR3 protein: CSVEGLATNANTGELFF

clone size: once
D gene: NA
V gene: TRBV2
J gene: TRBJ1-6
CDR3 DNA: TGTGCCAGCCTGTATGGCAGGGGTGGCTCACCCCTCCACTTT
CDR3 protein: CASLYGRGGSPLHF

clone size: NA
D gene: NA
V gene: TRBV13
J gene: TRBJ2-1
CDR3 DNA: TGTGCCAGCAGCTTAGTAGCGGAAGTAAGTGATGAGCAGTTCTTC
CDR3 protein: CASSLVAEVSDEQFF

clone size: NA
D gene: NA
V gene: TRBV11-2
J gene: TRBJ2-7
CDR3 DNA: TGTGCCAGCAGCTGGGAGGCGAGGTTCGACGAGCAGTACTTC
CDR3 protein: CASSWEARFDEQYF